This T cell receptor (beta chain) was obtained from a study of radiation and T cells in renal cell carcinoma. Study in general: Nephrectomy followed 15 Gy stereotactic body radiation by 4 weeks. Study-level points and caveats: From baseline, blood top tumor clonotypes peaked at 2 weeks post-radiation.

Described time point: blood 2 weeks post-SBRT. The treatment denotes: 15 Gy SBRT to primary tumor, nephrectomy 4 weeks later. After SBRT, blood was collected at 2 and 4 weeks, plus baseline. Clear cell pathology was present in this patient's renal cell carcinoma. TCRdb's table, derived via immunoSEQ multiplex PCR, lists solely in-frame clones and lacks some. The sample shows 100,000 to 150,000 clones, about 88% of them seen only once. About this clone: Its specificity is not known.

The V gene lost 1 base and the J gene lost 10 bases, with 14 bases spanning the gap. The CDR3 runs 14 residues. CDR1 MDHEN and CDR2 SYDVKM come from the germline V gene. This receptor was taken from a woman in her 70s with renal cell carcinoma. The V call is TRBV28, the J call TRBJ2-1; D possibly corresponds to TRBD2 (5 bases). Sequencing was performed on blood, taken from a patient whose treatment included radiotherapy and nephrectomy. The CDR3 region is CASSLFGLSGEQFF. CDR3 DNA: TGTGCCAGCAGTTTATTCGGGCTTTCGGGGGAGCAGTTCTTC.